What follows are 24 T cell receptor beta chains derived from one specimen sequenced in a study of OX40 agonist ivuxolimab in advanced cancers. Clones were sequenced by immunoSEQ multiplex PCR, and TCRdb holds only the in-frame ones, with some missing. The table has around 64,000 clones, 87% seen once; the top ten hold roughly 1.3%. The specimen was CD4+ or CD8+ T cells sorted from blood, collected in a trial of the OX40 agonist ivuxolimab. Source of these receptors: an adult with an advanced solid tumor such as melanoma, head and neck, liver or kidney cancer.

This clone was detected a few times. The chain has TRBV19 and TRBJ2-2; 12 bases are a match to TRBD2. Trimming took 10 bases from V and 5 from J; bases not matched to a gene: 11. The CDR3 length is 16 residues. Per germline, CDR1 LNHDA and CDR2 SQIVND (reference sequence). The CDR3 region is CATPARTSGETGELFF. Written as DNA, the CDR3 is TGTGCCACACCTGCCCGGACTAGCGGGGAAACCGGGGAGCTGTTTTTT.

This clone was picked up a small number of times. The CDR3 sequence is CASSQDRPVNTEAFF. The CDR3 DNA follows: TGTGCCAGCAGCCAAGATCGGCCAGTGAACACTGAAGCTTTCTTT. This chain links TRBV14 with TRBJ1-1, with D uncertain. Per germline, CDR1 SGHDN and CDR2 FVKESK. The CDR3 loop spans 15 amino acids. The ends were cut back, 0 bases at V and 0 bases at J, with 8 bases in the middle.

The V call is TRBV4-1, the J call TRBJ1-2, with D unresolved. V shed 1 base and J shed 4 bases, with 7 bases lying between them. CDR3 length: 13 residues. CDR1 MGHRA and CDR2 YSYEKL come from the germline V gene. The CDR3: CASSQGESYGYTF. The CDR3 bases are TGCGCCAGCAGCCAAGGGGAGAGCTATGGCTACACCTTC.

V gene TRBV5-1 combines with J gene TRBJ1-1; 7 nucleotides match TRBD1. The J segment lost 4 bases and the V segment lost 4 bases, leaving 7 bases of the junction unmatched. The CDR3 runs to 14 residues. Per the germline V gene, CDR1 is SGHRS and CDR2 is YFSETQ. The CDR3 DNA is TGCGCCAGCAGCGGGCACACAGGGGTCACTGAAGCTTTCTTT. The encoded protein is CASSGHTGVTEAFF.

The chain employs TRBV7-2 and TRBJ2-7; D gene unclear. This CDR3 comprises 14 residues. Germline V lookup: CDR1 SGHTA, CDR2 FQGNSA. Trimming shortened V by 1 base and J by 1 base, and 8 bases separated the two germline ends. In DNA form, the CDR3 reads TGTGCCAGCAGCTTAGGTCTTAGATCCTACGAGCAGTACTTC. This gives the protein CASSLGLRSYEQYF.

This chain joins TRBV19 and TRBJ1-5; D remains ambiguous. This CDR3 contains 21 residues. The germline V and J ends were trimmed by 5 bases and 0 bases, with 29 bases remaining between them. Germline CDR1 is LNHDA and CDR2 is SQIVND (reference sequence). CDR3 sequence reads: CASSQIRSGERPLSSNQPQHF. The CDR3 nucleotides are TGTGCCAGTAGTCAAATCAGATCCGGGGAACGGCCGTTGAGTAGCAATCAGCCCCAGCATTTT.

This clone was counted a single time. This chain uses TRBV7-9 with TRBJ2-2; 8 positions agree with TRBD2. Germline CDR1 SEHNR, CDR2 FQNEAQ (reference sequence). The CDR3 is made up of 15 amino acids. J lost 10 bases, V lost 7 bases, and 14 bases had no gene match. The chain's CDR3 is CASTPIGTRGEELFF. As DNA, the CDR3 is TGTGCCAGCACCCCTATCGGGACTAGGGGTGAGGAGCTGTTTTTT.

This sequence joins TRBV30 and TRBJ1-3, with D perhaps TRBD1 (6 bases). The CDR3 spans 14 residues. Trimming stripped 2 bases from V and 4 bases from J, with 12 bases between. Germline V gene sequence: CDR1 GTSNPN, CDR2 SVGIG (reference sequence). CDR3: CAWSPTGPGNTIYF. CDR3 nucleotide sequence: TGTGCCTGGAGTCCCACAGGGCCCGGAAACACCATATATTTT.

The chain has TRBV19 and TRBJ1-4; 8 positions agree with TRBD1. Trimming removed 4 bases from V and 5 bases from J; junction bases left unmatched: 3. This CDR3 comprises 14 residues. The V gene's germline CDR1 is LNHDA and CDR2 SQIVND (reference sequence). In DNA, the CDR3 is TGTGCCAGTAGTACCACAGGGGGAAATGAAAAACTGTTTTTT. Translating gives CASSTTGGNEKLFF.

This chain uses TRBV7-3 with TRBJ2-4; TRBD1 matches 7 bases. The CDR3 extends over 13 amino acids. Germline V gene sequence: CDR1 SGHTA, CDR2 FQGTGA. V shed 3 bases and J 7 bases; nucleotides not matched to a gene: 3. This CDR3 reads CASSLTGMNIQYF. CDR3 coding DNA: TGTGCCAGCAGCTTGACAGGGATGAACATTCAGTACTTC.

This chain links TRBV2 with TRBJ1-1; D might be TRBD1 (5 bases). Germline-derived CDR1 and CDR2 are SNHLY and FYNNEI. The V and J ends lost 7 bases and 1 base respectively, with 10 bases between them. This CDR3 is built from 13 residues. The CDR3 DNA is TGTGCCAGCAACCTTCAGGGGAACACTGAAGCTTTCTTT. This encodes CASNLQGNTEAFF.

The rearrangement joins TRBV2 to TRBJ2-7; tentative D call: TRBD1 (6 bases). The CDR3 is 16 amino acids. The germline V and J ends were trimmed by 6 bases and 0 bases, with 18 bases remaining between them. The germline V gene encodes CDR1 SNHLY and CDR2 FYNNEI. The CDR3 here is CASSRDGQINSYEQYF. CDR3 nucleotide sequence: TGTGCCAGCAGCCGCGACGGACAGATTAACTCCTACGAGCAGTACTTC.

This chain links TRBV29-1 with TRBJ2-7; a possible D gene is TRBD1 (6 bases). V was cut by 5 bases and J by 0 bases, with 14 bases left in between. CDR1 and CDR2 from the germline V gene are SQVTM and ANQGSEA. The CDR3 sequence is 14 residues long. CDR3 residues: CSVRAGADSYEQYF. CDR3 DNA sequence: TGCAGCGTTAGGGCAGGGGCGGACTCCTACGAGCAGTACTTC.

The CDR3 spells CASSSIRGELFF. The CDR3 DNA is TGTGCCAGCAGCTCGATAAGAGGGGAGCTGTTTTTT. The rearrangement uses TRBV11-3 and TRBJ2-2; D remains unclear. This CDR3 is built from 12 residues. In germline, CDR1 is SGHNT, CDR2 YENEEA. With 4 bases removed from V and 8 bases from J, the gap between germline ends came to 8 bases.

The CDR3 here is CASRSTGTYEQYF. Here the CDR3 DNA reads TGTGCCAGCAGGTCGACAGGAACCTACGAGCAGTACTTC. V gene TRBV6-6 combines with J gene TRBJ2-7, with D perhaps TRBD1 (6 bases). CDR3 length equals 13 residues. The germline V gene has CDR1 MNHNY and CDR2 SVGAGI (reference sequence). The V and J ends lost 6 bases and 2 bases respectively, with 11 bases between them.

The V and J genes are TRBV6-6 and TRBJ2-2, with 8 bases aligning to TRBD2. Germline assignment: CDR1 MNHNY and CDR2 SVGAGI (reference sequence). This CDR3 region has 15 residues. Trimming took 6 bases from V and 7 from J; bases not matched to a gene: 10. CDR3: CASSLGLAIGGELFF. Here the CDR3 DNA reads TGTGCCAGCAGCCTCGGACTAGCAATAGGCGGGGAGCTGTTTTTT.

The chain uses TRBV28 and TRBJ2-2, with D maybe TRBD2 (7 bases). This CDR3 comprises 15 residues. V dropped 3 bases and J dropped 6 bases, with 14 bases sitting between them. In germline, CDR1 is MDHEN, CDR2 SYDVKM. The CDR3, as DNA: TGTGCCAGCAGTTTGAGGAAGGGGGGGGCCGGGGAGCTGTTTTTT. This translates into CASSLRKGGAGELFF.

The genes are TRBV27 and TRBJ1-3, with D unclear. This CDR3 has 15 residues. The V end lost 6 bases, the J end lost 4 bases, and 16 bases lay between the germline ends. CDR1 and CDR2 from the germline V gene are MNHEY and SMNVEV (reference sequence). This CDR3 reads CASRPLGGAGNTIYF. The CDR3 DNA reads as TGTGCCAGCAGGCCCCTGGGAGGAGCAGGAAACACCATATATTTT.

The rearrangement links TRBV18 to TRBJ2-5; TRBD1 might be the D (6 bases). The CDR3 consists of 12 residues. Trimming left V 3 bases short and J 6 bases short, with 8 bases between. The V gene's germline CDR1 is KGHSH and CDR2 LQKENI. CDR3 region: CASSPDSKTQYF. The CDR3 DNA reads TGTGCCAGCTCACCGGACAGCAAGACCCAGTACTTC.

V gene TRBV6-5 combines with J gene TRBJ2-3; D is uncertain. This CDR3 contains 15 residues. V was cut by 4 bases and J by 0 bases, with 11 bases left in between. Germline-derived CDR1 and CDR2 are MNHEY and SVGAGI. The CDR3 nucleotides are TGTGCCAGCAGTTCCTCCAGGAGTAGCACAGATACGCAGTATTTT. Its protein product is CASSSSRSSTDTQYF.

The table lists this clone with a count of one. The V call is TRBV7-2, the J call TRBJ1-4; D is possibly TRBD1 (5 bases). Trimming took 1 base from V and 7 from J, leaving 13 bases between them. CDR3 length: 15 amino acids. Germline V gives CDR1 SGHTA, CDR2 FQGNSA. The CDR3 bases are TGTGCCAGCAGCTTAGTAAGGGGACGGGCTGAAAAACTGTTTTTT. This encodes CASSLVRGRAEKLFF.

The chain links TRBV27 to TRBJ2-1; 8 bases line up with TRBD1. CDR3 length equals 15 residues. Per the germline V gene, CDR1 is MNHEY and CDR2 is SMNVEV (reference sequence). V lost 3 bases to trimming and J lost 2 bases; unmatched junction nucleotides: 3. CDR3 sequence reads: CASSFSRGPYNEQFF. The DNA for the CDR3 is TGTGCCAGCAGTTTCTCCAGGGGGCCCTACAATGAGCAGTTCTTC.

The chain combines TRBV19 with TRBJ1-3; 7 nucleotides agree with TRBD1. Germline lookup yields CDR1 LNHDA and CDR2 SQIVND (reference sequence). V lost 5 bases and J lost 4; bases outside the gene matches: 11. This CDR3 is built from 16 residues. DNA of the CDR3: TGTGCCAGTAGTGTGGGACAGAGACAGCACGGAAACACCATATATTTT. Encoded protein: CASSVGQRQHGNTIYF. Together with reference TRBV19 and TRBJ1-3, the CDR3 gives the full variable domain: DGGITQSPKYLFRKEGQNVTLSCEQNLNHDAMYWYRQDPGQGLRLIYYSQIVNDFQKGDIAEGYSVSREKKESFPLTVTSAQKNPTAFYLCASSVGQRQHGNTIYFGEGSWLTVV.

The chain is built from TRBV18 and TRBJ1-5, with TRBD1 as a possible D gene (6 bases). The germline V gene encodes CDR1 KGHSH and CDR2 LQKENI. V lost 10 bases to trimming and J lost 4 bases, with 14 bases between them. The CDR3 sequence is 13 residues long. CDR3 protein: CATADSPNQPQHF. The CDR3 region has the DNA TGTGCCACCGCGGACAGCCCAAATCAGCCCCAGCATTTT.